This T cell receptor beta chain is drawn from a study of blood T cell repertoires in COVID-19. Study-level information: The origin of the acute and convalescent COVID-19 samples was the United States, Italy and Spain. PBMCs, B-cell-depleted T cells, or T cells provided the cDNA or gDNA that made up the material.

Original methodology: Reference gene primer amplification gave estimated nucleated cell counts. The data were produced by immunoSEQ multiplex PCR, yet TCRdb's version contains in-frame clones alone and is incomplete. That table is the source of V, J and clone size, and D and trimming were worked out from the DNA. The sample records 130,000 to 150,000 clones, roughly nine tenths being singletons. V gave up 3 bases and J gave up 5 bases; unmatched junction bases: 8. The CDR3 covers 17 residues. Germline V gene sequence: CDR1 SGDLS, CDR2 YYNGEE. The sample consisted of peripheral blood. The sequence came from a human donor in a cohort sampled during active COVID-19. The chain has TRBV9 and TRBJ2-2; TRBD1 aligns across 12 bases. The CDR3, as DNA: TGTGCCAGCAGCGCACAATCGGGACAGGGGGCTACCGGGGAGCTGTTTTTT. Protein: CASSAQSGQGATGELFF.